This record looks at one T cell receptor (beta chain) sequence and its context. The antigen is undetermined. Primers for the PCR totalled 60 Vbeta and 13 Jbeta. Sequencing was performed with immunoSEQ multiplex PCR; in TCRdb, only in-frame clones are kept and a portion is missing. The sample contains roughly 150,000 clones, around 78% of which appear only once. The source of the sample is a study of cytomegalovirus exposure and HLA in healthy donors. The study, taken as a whole, reports: A few chains linked to CMV were shown in vitro to be specific for CMV antigens. TCR sequences were mostly rare, though some public TCRs occurred in many donors. Later analysis associated a missense DCLRE1C variant with TCR beta V- and J-gene trimming.

The CDR3 sequence is 15 residues long. CDR1 and CDR2 from the germline V gene are SGHRS and YFSETQ. Deletions cut 0 bases from V and 5 bases from J, with 11 bases between. The sequenced material came from PBMCs. The genes are TRBV5-1 and TRBJ2-2, with D possibly matching TRBD2 (5 bases). The source is a middle-aged woman in good health and CMV-seropositive. CDR3 protein: CASSLEPTGTGELFF. CDR3 DNA: TGCGCCAGCAGCTTGGAACCAACGGGAACCGGGGAGCTGTTTTTT.